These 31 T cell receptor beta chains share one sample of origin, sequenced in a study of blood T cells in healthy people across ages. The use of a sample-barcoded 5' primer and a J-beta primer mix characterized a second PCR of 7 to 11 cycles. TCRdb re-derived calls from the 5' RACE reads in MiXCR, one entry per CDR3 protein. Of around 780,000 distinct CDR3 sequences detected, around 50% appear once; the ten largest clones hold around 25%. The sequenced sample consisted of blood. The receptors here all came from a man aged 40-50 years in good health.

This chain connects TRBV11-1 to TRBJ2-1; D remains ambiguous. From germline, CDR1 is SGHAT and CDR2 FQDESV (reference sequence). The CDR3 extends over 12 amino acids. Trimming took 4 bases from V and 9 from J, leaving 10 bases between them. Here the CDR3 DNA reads TGTGCCAGCAGCTCATTAGTGGGTGAGCAGTTCTTC. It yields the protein CASSSLVGEQFF.

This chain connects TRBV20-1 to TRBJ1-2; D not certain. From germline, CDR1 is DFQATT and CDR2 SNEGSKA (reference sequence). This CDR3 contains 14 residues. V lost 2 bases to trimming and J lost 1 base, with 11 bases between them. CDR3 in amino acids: CSARPRDLNYGYTF. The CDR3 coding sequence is TGCAGTGCTAGACCACGGGATCTTAACTATGGCTACACCTTC.

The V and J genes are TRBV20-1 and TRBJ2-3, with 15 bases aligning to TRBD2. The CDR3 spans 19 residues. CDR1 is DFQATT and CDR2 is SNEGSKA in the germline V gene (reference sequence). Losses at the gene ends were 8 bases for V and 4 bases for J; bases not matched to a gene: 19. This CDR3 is CSSVRRTSGGVPPADTQYF. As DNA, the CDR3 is TGCAGTTCAGTGCGTAGGACTAGCGGGGGGGTCCCCCCCGCAGATACGCAGTATTTT.

The CDR3 nucleotides read TGCAGCGGCCGACGGGACAGGGCCACCAATGAGCAGTACTTC. It specifies CSGRRDRATNEQYF. V is TRBV29-1 and J is TRBJ2-5; TRBD1 matches 9 bases. V lost 7 bases, J lost 11 bases, and 17 bases stayed unmatched. From germline, CDR1 is SQVTM and CDR2 ANQGSEA. The CDR3 covers 14 residues.

In DNA form, the CDR3 reads TGTGCCAGCAGCCAAGGACCCCCGCAGGACCTCACAGATACGCAGTATTTT. The encoded protein is CASSQGPPQDLTDTQYF. The rearrangement joins TRBV3-1 to TRBJ2-3; D ambiguous. The germline V and J ends were trimmed by 1 base and 2 bases, with 16 bases remaining between them. Germline CDR1 is LGHDT and CDR2 is YNNKEL (reference sequence). The CDR3 is 17 residues long.

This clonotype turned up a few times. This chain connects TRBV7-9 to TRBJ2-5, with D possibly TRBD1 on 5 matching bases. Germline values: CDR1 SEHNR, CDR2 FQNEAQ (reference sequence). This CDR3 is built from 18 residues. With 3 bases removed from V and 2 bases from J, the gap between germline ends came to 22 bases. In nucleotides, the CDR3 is TGTGCCAGCAGCTTTATGCCCATCGGCAGGCGGACACAAGAGACCCAGTACTTC. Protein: CASSFMPIGRRTQETQYF.

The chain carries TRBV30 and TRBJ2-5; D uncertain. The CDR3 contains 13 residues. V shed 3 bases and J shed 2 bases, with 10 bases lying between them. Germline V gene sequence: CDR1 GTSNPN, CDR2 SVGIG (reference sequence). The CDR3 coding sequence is TGTGCCTGGAGCCCCGACGAGCAAGAGACCCAGTACTTC. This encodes CAWSPDEQETQYF.

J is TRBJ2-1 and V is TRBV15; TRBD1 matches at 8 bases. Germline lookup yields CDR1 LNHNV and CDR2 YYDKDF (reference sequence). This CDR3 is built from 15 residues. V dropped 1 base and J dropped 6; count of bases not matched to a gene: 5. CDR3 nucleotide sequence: TGTGCCACCAGCAGAGGACAGGGGCAATCCAATGAGCAGTTCTTC. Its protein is CATSRGQGQSNEQFF.

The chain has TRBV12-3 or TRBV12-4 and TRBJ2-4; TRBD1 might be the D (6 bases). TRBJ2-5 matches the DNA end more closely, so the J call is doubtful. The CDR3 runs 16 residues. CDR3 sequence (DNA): TGTGCCAGCAGTTTGGGTCCAGGCAGGGGCGGAGAGACCCAGTACTTC. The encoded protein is CASSLGPGRGGETQYF.

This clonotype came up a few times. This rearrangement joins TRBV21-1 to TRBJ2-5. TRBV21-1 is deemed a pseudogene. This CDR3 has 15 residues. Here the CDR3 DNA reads TGTGCCAGCAGCAAAAGCAACAGCAAGGAAGAGACCCAGTACTTC. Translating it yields CASSKSNSKEETQYF.

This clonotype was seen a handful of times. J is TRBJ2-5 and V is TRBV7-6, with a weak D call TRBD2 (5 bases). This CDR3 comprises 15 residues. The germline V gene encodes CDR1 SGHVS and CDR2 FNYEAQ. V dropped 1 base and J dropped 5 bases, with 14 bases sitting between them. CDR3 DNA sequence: TGTGCCAGCAGCTTAGAGGACTCCCGATGGGAGACCCAGTACTTC. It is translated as CASSLEDSRWETQYF. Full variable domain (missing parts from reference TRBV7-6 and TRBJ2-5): GAGVSQSPRYKVTKRGQDVALRCDPISGHVSLYWYRQALGQGPEFLTYFNYEAQQDKSGLPNDRFSAERPEGSISTLTIQRTEQRDSAMYRCASSLEDSRWETQYFGPGTRLLVL.

As DNA, the CDR3 is TGTGCCAGCAGCCCCCAGAGAACCATGGGTGGTGGCTACACCTTC. This codes for CASSPQRTMGGGYTF. This chain connects TRBV27 to TRBJ1-2; D uncertain. The CDR3 runs to 15 residues. With 6 bases removed from V and 7 bases from J, the gap between germline ends came to 21 bases. Germline V gene lookup returns CDR1 MNHEY and CDR2 SMNVEV (reference sequence).

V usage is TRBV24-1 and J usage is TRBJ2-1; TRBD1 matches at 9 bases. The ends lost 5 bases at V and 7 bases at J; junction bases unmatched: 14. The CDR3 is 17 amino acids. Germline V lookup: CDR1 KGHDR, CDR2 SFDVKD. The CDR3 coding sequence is TGTGCCACCAGTGTCCTCAATCCGGGACAGGGAAGGAATGAGCAGTTCTTC. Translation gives CATSVLNPGQGRNEQFF.

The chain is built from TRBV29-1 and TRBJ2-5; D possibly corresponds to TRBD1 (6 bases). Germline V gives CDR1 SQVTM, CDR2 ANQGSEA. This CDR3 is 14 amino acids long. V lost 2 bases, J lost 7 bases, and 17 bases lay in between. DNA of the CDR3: TGCAGCGTTGAACTACAGGGCCTGGGTCGGACCCAGTACTTC. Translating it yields CSVELQGLGRTQYF.

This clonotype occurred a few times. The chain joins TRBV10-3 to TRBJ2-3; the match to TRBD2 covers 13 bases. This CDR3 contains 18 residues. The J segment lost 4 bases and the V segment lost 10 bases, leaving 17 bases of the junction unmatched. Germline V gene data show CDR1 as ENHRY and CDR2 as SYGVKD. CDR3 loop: CANLRTSGGLRVADTQYF. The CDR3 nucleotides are TGTGCCAACTTACGGACTAGCGGGGGCCTACGGGTCGCAGATACGCAGTATTTT.

The CDR3 DNA follows: TGTGCCAGCAGGCCCCTCCGGGGGGAGGGGATTTACAATGAGCAGTTCTTC. The encoded protein is CASRPLRGEGIYNEQFF. The chain is built from TRBV6-1 and TRBJ2-1; 7 positions match TRBD2. The V gene end was trimmed by 6 bases and the J gene end by 4 bases; junction bases not matched to a gene: 15. Germline CDR1 reads MNHNS; CDR2 reads SASEGT. The CDR3 length is 17 residues.

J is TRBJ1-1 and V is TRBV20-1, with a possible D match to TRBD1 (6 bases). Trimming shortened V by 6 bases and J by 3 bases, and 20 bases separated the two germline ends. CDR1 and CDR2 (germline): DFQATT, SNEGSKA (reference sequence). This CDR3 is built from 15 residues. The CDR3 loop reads CSARRGGDQYTEAFF. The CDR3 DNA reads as TGCAGTGCCCGAAGGGGGGGCGATCAATACACTGAAGCTTTCTTT.

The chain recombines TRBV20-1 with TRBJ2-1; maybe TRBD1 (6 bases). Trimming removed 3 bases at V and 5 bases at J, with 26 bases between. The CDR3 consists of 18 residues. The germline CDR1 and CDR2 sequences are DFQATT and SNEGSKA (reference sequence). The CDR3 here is CSASPNRVLVLKHNEQFF. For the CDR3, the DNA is TGCAGTGCTAGCCCCAACAGGGTCCTGGTCCTAAAGCACAATGAGCAGTTCTTC.

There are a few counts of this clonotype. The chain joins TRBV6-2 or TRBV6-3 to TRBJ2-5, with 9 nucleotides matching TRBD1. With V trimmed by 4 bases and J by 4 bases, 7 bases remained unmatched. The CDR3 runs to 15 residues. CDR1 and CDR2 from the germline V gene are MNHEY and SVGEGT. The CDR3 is CASSSSTGGIETQYF. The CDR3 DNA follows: TGTGCCAGCAGTTCATCGACAGGGGGGATAGAGACCCAGTACTTC.

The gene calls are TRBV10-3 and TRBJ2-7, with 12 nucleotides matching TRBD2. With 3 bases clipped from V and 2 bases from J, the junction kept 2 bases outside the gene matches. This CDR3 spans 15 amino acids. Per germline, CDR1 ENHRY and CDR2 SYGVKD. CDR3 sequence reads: CAISELAGGPYEQYF. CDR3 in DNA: TGTGCCATCAGTGAACTAGCGGGAGGCCCCTACGAGCAGTACTTC.

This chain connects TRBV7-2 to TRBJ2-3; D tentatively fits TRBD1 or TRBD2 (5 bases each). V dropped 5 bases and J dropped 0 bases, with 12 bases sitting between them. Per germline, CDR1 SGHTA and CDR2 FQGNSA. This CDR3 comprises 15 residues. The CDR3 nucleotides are TGTGCCAGCAGCCTGGACGGGGACAGCACAGATACGCAGTATTTT. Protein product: CASSLDGDSTDTQYF.

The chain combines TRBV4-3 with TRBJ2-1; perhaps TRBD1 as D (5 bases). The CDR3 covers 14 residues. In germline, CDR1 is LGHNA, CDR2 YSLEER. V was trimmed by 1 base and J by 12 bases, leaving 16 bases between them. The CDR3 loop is CASSQAPLGDTQFF. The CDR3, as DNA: TGCGCCAGCAGCCAAGCCCCTCTAGGGGATACGCAGTTCTTC.

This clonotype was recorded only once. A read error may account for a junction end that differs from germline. CDR3 sequence (DNA): TGTGCCGGCAGCTTAACAAGGAACTCCTACGAGCAGTACTTC. Its translation: CAGSLTRNSYEQYF. The rearrangement uses TRBV7-2 and TRBJ2-7; D unclear. The CDR3 is 14 residues long. From germline, CDR1 is SGHTA and CDR2 FQGNSA.

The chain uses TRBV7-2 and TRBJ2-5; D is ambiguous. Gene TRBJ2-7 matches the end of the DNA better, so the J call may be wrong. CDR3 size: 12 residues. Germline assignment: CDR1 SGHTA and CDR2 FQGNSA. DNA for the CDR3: TGTGCCAGCAGCTTAGGCAACGCCGAGCAGTACTTC. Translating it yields CASSLGNAEQYF.

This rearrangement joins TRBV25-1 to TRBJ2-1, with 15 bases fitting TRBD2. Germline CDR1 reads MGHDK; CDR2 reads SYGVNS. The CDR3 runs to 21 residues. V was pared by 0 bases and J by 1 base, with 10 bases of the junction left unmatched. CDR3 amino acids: CASSEYGAGLAGGGSYNEQFF. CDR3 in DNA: TGTGCCAGCAGTGAATACGGGGCGGGACTAGCGGGGGGAGGGTCCTACAATGAGCAGTTCTTC.

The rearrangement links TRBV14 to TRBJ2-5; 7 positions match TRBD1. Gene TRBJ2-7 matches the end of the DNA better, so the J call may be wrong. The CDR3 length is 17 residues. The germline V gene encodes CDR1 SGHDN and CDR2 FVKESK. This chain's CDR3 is CASSSGTALFPTYEQYF. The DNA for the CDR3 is TGTGCCAGCAGCTCCGGGACAGCACTTTTTCCCACCTACGAGCAGTACTTC.

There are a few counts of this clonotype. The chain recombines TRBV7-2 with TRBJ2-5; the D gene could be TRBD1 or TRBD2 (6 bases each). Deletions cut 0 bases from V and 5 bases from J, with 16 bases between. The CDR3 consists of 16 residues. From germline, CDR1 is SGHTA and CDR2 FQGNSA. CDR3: CASSLAPWRGVETQYF. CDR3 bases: TGTGCCAGCAGCTTAGCGCCTTGGAGGGGGGTTGAGACCCAGTACTTC.

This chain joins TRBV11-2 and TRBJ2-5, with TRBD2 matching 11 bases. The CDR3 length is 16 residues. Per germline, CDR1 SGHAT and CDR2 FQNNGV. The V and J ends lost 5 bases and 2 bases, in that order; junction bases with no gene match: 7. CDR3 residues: CASSPRLAGIQETQYF. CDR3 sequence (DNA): TGTGCCAGCAGCCCTCGACTAGCGGGGATTCAAGAGACCCAGTACTTC.

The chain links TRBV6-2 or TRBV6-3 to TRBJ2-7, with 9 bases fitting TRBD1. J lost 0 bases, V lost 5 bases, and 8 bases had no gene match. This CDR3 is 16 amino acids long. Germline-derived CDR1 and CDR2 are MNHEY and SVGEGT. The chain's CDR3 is CASSGQGTWGSYEQYF. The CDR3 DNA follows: TGTGCCAGCAGTGGACAGGGGACATGGGGCTCCTACGAGCAGTACTTC.

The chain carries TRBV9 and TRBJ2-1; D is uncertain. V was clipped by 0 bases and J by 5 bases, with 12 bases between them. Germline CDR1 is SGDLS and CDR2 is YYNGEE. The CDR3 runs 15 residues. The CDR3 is CASSVAWAPNNEQFF. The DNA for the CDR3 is TGTGCCAGCAGCGTAGCTTGGGCCCCGAACAATGAGCAGTTCTTC.

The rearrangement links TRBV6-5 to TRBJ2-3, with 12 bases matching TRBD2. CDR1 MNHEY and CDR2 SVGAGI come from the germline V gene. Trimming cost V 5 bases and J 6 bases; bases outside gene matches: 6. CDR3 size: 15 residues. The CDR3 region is CASSERTSGADTQYF. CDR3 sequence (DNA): TGTGCCAGCAGTGAAAGGACTAGCGGGGCGGATACGCAGTATTTT.